This T cell receptor (beta chain) stems from a study of blood T cell repertoires in COVID-19. V shed 4 bases and J 9 bases; nucleotides not matched to a gene: 8. The CDR3 has 14 residues. Germline loops: CDR1 SEHNR, CDR2 FQNEAQ (reference sequence). This clone was picked up one time. Participants, roughly 18 to 90 years old, spanned under 30 US areas. Using immunoSEQ multiplex PCR, the repertoire was profiled, and TCRdb retains in-frame clones only, with some absent. The table includes around 200,000 clones, 75% to 90% detected once. This sequence originates from a woman aged 25 to 39 who had been exposed to COVID-19. The sequencing sample was made of PBMCs or T cells enriched from blood (not recorded which). This chain connects TRBV7-9 to TRBJ2-1, with 8 bases lining up with TRBD2. The CDR3, as DNA: TGTGCCAGCAGCTCGGGCGGGGGGAGTGTTGAGCAGTTCTTC. Translating it yields CASSSGGGSVEQFF.